This TCR beta chain appears in the sequencing data of a study of blood T cells in healthy people across ages. Study results and caveats: Across samples, TCR beta diversity tracked strongly with naive T cell percentage. A roughly linear age-dependent decrease characterized TCR beta diversity per million T cells.

Germline V gene lookup returns CDR1 SGHDN and CDR2 FVKESK. Between the trimmed V and J ends, which lost 1 base and 9 bases, there was a span of 19 bases. The CDR3 sequence is 15 residues long. Combining a sample-barcoded 5' primer with a J-beta primer mix, a second PCR ran for 7 to 11 cycles. In TCRdb, the 5' RACE reads were re-called with MiXCR into one record per CDR3 protein. The sample consists of about 670,000 distinct CDR3 sequences, roughly 41% of them appearing once. A note on this clonotype: Its antigen is not known.

V gene TRBV14 combines with J gene TRBJ2-7; D remains unclear. The sample was blood. This clonotype was obtained from a man older than 75 in good health. Here the CDR3 reads CASSQGSGQALRQYF. The CDR3 nucleotides are TGTGCCAGCAGCCAAGGCTCTGGGCAGGCCCTTCGGCAGTACTTC.